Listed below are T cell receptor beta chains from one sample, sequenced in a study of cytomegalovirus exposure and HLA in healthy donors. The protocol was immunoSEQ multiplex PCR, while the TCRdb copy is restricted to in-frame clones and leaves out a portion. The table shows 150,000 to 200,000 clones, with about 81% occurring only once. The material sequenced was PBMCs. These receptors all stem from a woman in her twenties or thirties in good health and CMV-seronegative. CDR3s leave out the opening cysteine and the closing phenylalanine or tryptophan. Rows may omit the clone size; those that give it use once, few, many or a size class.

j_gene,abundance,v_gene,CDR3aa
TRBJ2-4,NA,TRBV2,ASRVLENIQY
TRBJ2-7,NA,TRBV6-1,ASSRTVSYEQY
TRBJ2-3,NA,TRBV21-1,ASSNREGGVDTQY
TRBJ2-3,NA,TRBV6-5,ASRRGRSTDTQY
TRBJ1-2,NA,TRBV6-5,ASSLLGGGYT
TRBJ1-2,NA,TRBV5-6,ASSLDRGRGYT
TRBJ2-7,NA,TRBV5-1,ASSLSVSSYEQY
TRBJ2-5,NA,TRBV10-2,ASSRDRFFQETQY
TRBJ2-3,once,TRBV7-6,ASSLRSPTDTQY
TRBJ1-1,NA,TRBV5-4,ASSFIQGNLHEAF
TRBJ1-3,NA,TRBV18,ASSPPPIDVLNTIY
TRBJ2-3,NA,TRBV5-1,ASSDRESTDTQY
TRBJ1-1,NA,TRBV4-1,ASSQDRTNEAF
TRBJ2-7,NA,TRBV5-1,ASSLGQVYEQY
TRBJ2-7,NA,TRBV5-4,ASSFPFSGDPYEQY
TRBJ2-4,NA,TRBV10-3,AISDARGFRENIQY
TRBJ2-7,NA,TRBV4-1,ASSQAAGLSYEQY
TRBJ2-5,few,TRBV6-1,ASSERLAGGPQETQY
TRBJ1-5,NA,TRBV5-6,ASSLKRDSDQPQH
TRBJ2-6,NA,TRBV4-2,ASSQIGVTVSSGANVLT
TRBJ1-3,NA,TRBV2,ASRAHEGSGNTIY
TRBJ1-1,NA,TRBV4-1,ASSQSRDYGTEAF
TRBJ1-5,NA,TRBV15,ATSRGRDEPQH
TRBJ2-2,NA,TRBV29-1,SVGRDRGRTNTGELF
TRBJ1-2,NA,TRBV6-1,ASSEGVTGYGYT
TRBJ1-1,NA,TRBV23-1,ASSRRQEAF
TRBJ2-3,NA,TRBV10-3,AIKLAGGAADTQY
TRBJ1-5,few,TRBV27,ASSPTAYSNQPQH
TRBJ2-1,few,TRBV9,ASSLGLSALSYNEQF
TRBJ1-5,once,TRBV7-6,ASSLAMAGGNQPQH
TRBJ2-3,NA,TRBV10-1,ASSESPSPTDTQY
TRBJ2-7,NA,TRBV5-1,ASSFSTNEQY
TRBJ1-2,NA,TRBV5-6,ASSFSNNRVVNGYT
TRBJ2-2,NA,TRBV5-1,ASSSTRNVPGELF
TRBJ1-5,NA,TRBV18,ASSHGGRSNQPQH
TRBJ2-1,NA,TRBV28,ASSVQGYNEQF
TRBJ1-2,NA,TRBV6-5,ASRIGGTWEGYT
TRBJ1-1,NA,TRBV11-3,ASSRGGNTEAF
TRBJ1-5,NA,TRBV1,TSSQPTGGDQPQH
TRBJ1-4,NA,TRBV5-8,ASSLNREGEKLF
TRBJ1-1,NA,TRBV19,ASTADRVNTEAF
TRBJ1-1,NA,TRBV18,ASSPARVGTEAF
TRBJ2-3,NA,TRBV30,AWTSGQSTDTQY
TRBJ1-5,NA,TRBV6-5,ASSYGPPGSNQPQH
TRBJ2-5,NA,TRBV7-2,ASSFDRGSLETQY
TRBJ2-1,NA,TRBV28,ASKPVDRGGSEQF
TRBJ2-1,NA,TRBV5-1,ASQGLAGVLQSYNEQF
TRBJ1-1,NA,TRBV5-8,ASSLEGGLTEAF
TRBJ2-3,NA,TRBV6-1,ASRGLTGTDTQY
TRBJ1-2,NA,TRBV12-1,ASSFGFRGRLYGGYT
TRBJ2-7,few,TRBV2,ASRDRDYSYEQY
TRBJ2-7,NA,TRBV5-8,ASSLGVRRSYEQY
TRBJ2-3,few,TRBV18,ASSPNSPTDTQY